This T cell receptor (beta chain) was captured by sequencing in a study of CD8+ T cells in alopecia areata. Details on this clone: Its antigen remains unknown.

RNA, once extracted, was reverse transcribed into cDNA for use as the sequencing template. Data came from immunoSEQ multiplex PCR; TCRdb stores just in-frame clones and leaves some out. The data contain 200,000 or so clones, 30% to 40% of them seen just once; the ten biggest clones take up around 0.48%. V shed 4 bases and J shed 2 bases, with 13 bases lying between them. The CDR3 is 14 amino acids. Germline loops: CDR1 SGHRS, CDR2 YFSETQ. The study, taken as a whole, reports: Clonality in lesional scalp, especially alopecia totalis/universalis, exceeded that of normal scalp.

Noted treatment: oral pan-JAK inhibitor, 5-10 mg twice daily. This specimen was CD4+ T cells sorted from blood, taken around week 30, from a patient treated with tofacitinib. The chain couples TRBV5-1 to TRBJ2-7, with D possibly matching TRBD2 (5 bases). This clonotype originated in a human donor with alopecia areata. CDR3 protein: CASSHAGRTYEQYF. In nucleotides, the CDR3 is TGCGCCAGCAGCCACGCGGGCCGAACCTACGAGCAGTACTTC.